This entry concerns a single T cell receptor beta chain. This clone was counted only a few times. Its antigen remains unidentified. No much larger clone exists at a distance of one base, and base qualities are not known. The method was the immunoSEQ multiplex PCR assay. In its TCRdb copy, this immuneACCESS table keeps in-frame sequences only and misses some clones. Where compared with another copy, unresolved V genes explain less than half of these, and the others have no known cause. The table for this sample lists about 150,000 clones; about 94% of them were counted only once. The ten largest clones take up about 0.73% of the sample. This record comes from a study of control samples from healthy donors and cancer patients (dated by TCRdb to the early 2020s). CDR1 SQVTM and CDR2 ANQGSEA were looked up in the germline V gene. The germline ends are 14 bases apart after V is trimmed by 4 bases and J by 4 bases. The CDR3 holds 14 amino acids from the cysteine to the phenylalanine. Only the CDR3 part of the read is kept: 42 bases, read in frame from the first base.

The sequencing sample was made of blood. The source is a woman aged 30 to 39 in good health. The rearranged chain carries TRBV29-1 and TRBJ1-5; no confident D gene assignment can be made. The nucleotide sequence reads as follows: TGCAGCGTTGTGGGTGCGGGAGTGAATCAGCCCCAGCATTTT. This is translated as CSVVGAGVNQPQHF.